This T cell receptor beta chain was documented in a study of CD8 T cells in ankylosing spondylitis. Trimming removed 2 bases from V and 6 bases from J; junction bases left unmatched: 3. This CDR3 comprises 15 residues. Germline values: CDR1 ENHRY, CDR2 SYGVKD. TCRdb independently ran MiXCR on the 5' RACE reads; one entry per CDR3 protein. The sample has some 270,000 distinct CDR3 sequences, about 20% seen once. This clonotype has just a few counts. The chain carries TRBV10-3 and TRBJ2-7; 14 bases agree with TRBD2. The sequenced sample was blood, either unsorted or a sorted T cell fraction (not recorded which). This receptor was identified in a male donor with ankylosing spondylitis or in good health (not recorded which). The CDR3 loop is CAISEPGLAGGEQYF. DNA for the CDR3: TGTGCCATCAGTGAGCCTGGACTAGCGGGAGGCGAGCAGTACTTC.